This T cell receptor beta chain emerged from a study of metastatic and nonmetastatic thyroid tumors. Findings and limits, study-wide: Relative to benign nodules, malignant thyroid tumors were reportedly characterized by significantly elevated TCR beta diversity in blood and tumor.

Ahead of thyroid surgery, no patient had received treatment of any kind. Original analysis: CDR3 was compared across clinicopathological groups, and the resulting differences were used to build a distant-metastasis classifier for papillary thyroid cancer. MiXCR re-clonotyped the PCR reads for TCRdb. TCRdb's processing, not the authors', yielded these V and J calls. The sample shows fewer than 40,000 clones, about a fifth of them seen only once. Germline lookup yields CDR1 MDHEN and CDR2 SYDVKM. The CDR3 totals 15 residues. Remarks on this clone: Its antigen is as yet unknown. Mismatch with germline at one junction end may stem from a read error.

The TCR sequence derives from a male donor with papillary thyroid cancer or a benign thyroid nodule (not recorded which). Some clones in this sample may be carry-over from other donors' samples. V and J are TRBV28 and TRBJ1-3; D unresolved. The sequencing input was tumor tissue. The CDR3 region is CSSSPGSANGNTIYF. The DNA of the CDR3 is TGTTCCAGCAGCCCCGGCAGTGCTAACGGAAACACCATATATTTT.